The 21 T cell receptor beta chains below come from one sample, sequenced in a study of blood T cell repertoires in COVID-19. Assay: immunoSEQ multiplex PCR; the TCRdb copy retains only in-frame clones and omits some. Found here are about 400,000 clones, about 89% of them singletons; the top ten hold 1% to 1.5%. Sequenced sample: peripheral blood. The receptors here all came from a middle-aged man with acute or convalescent COVID-19.

This clone was detected only once. This chain uses TRBV3-1 (or the pseudogene TRBV3-2) with TRBJ1-2; D not certain. The CDR3 is made up of 14 amino acids. CDR1 and CDR2 (germline): LGHDT, YNNKEL (reference sequence). V was clipped by 0 bases and J by 5 bases, with 10 bases between them. CDR3 in DNA: TGTGCCAGCAGCCAAGAGAGGAACCGGTATGGCTACACCTTC. Its translation is CASSQERNRYGYTF.

The chain has TRBV7-3 and TRBJ2-6; a possible D gene is TRBD2 (5 bases). The germline V gene has CDR1 SGHTA and CDR2 FQGTGA. There are 16 residues in the CDR3. V lost 0 bases and J 2 bases, leaving 8 bases between the germline ends. CDR3 sequence: CASSLTLGAGANVLTF. The CDR3 DNA sequence: TGTGCCAGCAGCTTAACGTTGGGAGCTGGGGCCAACGTCCTGACTTTC. The full variable domain, in which reference TRBV7-3 and TRBJ2-6 provide the parts outside the CDR3, is GAGVSQTPSNKVTEKGKYVELRCDPISGHTALYWYRQSLGQGPEFLIYFQGTGAADDSGLPNDRFFAVRPEGSVSTLKIQRTERGDSAVYLCASSLTLGAGANVLTFGAGSRLTVL.

The J gene is TRBJ1-1, the V gene TRBV30; D unclear. Germline CDR1 is GTSNPN and CDR2 is SVGIG (reference sequence). CDR3 length: 11 residues. The V end lost 1 base, the J end lost 5 bases, and 5 bases lay between the germline ends. CDR3 protein: CAWSGETEAFF. In DNA, the CDR3 is TGTGCCTGGAGTGGGGAGACTGAAGCTTTCTTT.

The chain couples TRBV30 to TRBJ1-1; a weak D match, TRBD1 (6 bases). V shed 5 bases and J shed 5 bases, with 18 bases lying between them. Germline values: CDR1 GTSNPN, CDR2 SVGIG (reference sequence). This CDR3 contains 14 residues. CDR3 protein: CAWAKTGLGTEAFF. CDR3 sequence (DNA): TGTGCCTGGGCCAAAACAGGGTTGGGGACTGAAGCTTTCTTT.

The V call is TRBV27, the J call TRBJ1-5; 7 bases match TRBD1. Germline V lookup: CDR1 MNHEY, CDR2 SMNVEV (reference sequence). The junction had 5 bases not matched to a gene; V was cut back by 9 bases and J by 0 bases. The CDR3 extends over 14 amino acids. CDR3 loop: CASARTGSNQPQHF. CDR3 nucleotide sequence: TGTGCCAGTGCAAGGACAGGTAGCAATCAGCCCCAGCATTTT.

The V call is TRBV7-9, the J call TRBJ2-3; D may be TRBD1 (6 bases). Trimming took off 5 bases at V and 6 bases at J, with 18 bases between the two ends. CDR1 and CDR2 (germline): SEHNR, FQNEAQ (reference sequence). CDR3 length: 15 amino acids. CDR3 sequence reads: CASSLQGNVFDTQYF. The CDR3 DNA reads as TGTGCCAGCAGCCTCCAGGGGAACGTATTCGATACGCAGTATTTT.

J is TRBJ1-1 and V is TRBV24-1; D is ambiguous. Germline CDR1 is KGHDR and CDR2 is SFDVKD. This CDR3 is built from 14 residues. V was cut by 3 bases and J by 3 bases, with 10 bases left in between. CDR3 residues: CATSDALPHTEAFF. The CDR3 nucleotides are TGTGCCACCAGTGATGCGTTGCCACACACTGAAGCTTTCTTT.

The chain carries TRBV5-6 and TRBJ1-5; TRBD1 aligns across 10 bases. The CDR3 runs to 15 residues. Germline V gives CDR1 SGHDT, CDR2 YYEEEE. J gave up 7 bases and V 3 bases, and 7 bases lay outside the gene matches. In DNA, the CDR3 is TGTGCCAGCAGCTCCGGACAGGGGGTCAGGCAGCCCCAGCATTTT. It codes for CASSSGQGVRQPQHF.

V gene TRBV19 combines with J gene TRBJ2-1, with D perhaps matching TRBD1 (7 bases). Germline values: CDR1 LNHDA, CDR2 SQIVND (reference sequence). Trimming stripped 5 bases from V and 5 bases from J, with 19 bases between. The CDR3 runs to 16 residues. CDR3 DNA sequence: TGTGCCAGTAGTCCCTACGACAGGGCGGGAAACAATGAGCAGTTCTTC. It codes for CASSPYDRAGNNEQFF.

This chain joins TRBV7-6 and TRBJ1-4; a possible D gene is TRBD1 (6 bases). V was clipped by 4 bases and J by 8 bases, with 17 bases between them. CDR1 and CDR2 from the germline V gene are SGHVS and FNYEAQ. CDR3 length: 15 residues. CDR3 in DNA: TGTGCCAGCAGCTCGACCCAGGGGAGGGCCGAAAAACTGTTTTTT. This codes for CASSSTQGRAEKLFF.

The chain carries TRBV4-1 and TRBJ1-2; tentatively, D is TRBD1 (5 bases). Trimming took 3 bases from V and 6 from J, leaving 14 bases between them. Germline loops: CDR1 MGHRA, CDR2 YSYEKL. The CDR3 consists of 14 residues. CDR3 loop: CASSQGEAGNGYTF. DNA for the CDR3: TGCGCCAGCAGCCAGGGGGAGGCGGGGAATGGCTACACCTTC.

The V and J genes are TRBV19 and TRBJ2-1, with 7 bases lining up with TRBD2. Germline V gene data show CDR1 as LNHDA and CDR2 as SQIVND (reference sequence). CDR3 length: 14 amino acids. The ends lost 7 bases at V and 5 bases at J; junction bases unmatched: 8. The CDR3 region is CASTKRESDNEQFF. CDR3 nucleotide sequence: TGTGCCAGTACCAAGCGGGAATCCGACAATGAGCAGTTCTTC.

J is TRBJ1-2 and V is TRBV6-2 or TRBV6-3, with TRBD1 as a possible D gene (6 bases). Trimming took off 0 bases at V and 4 bases at J, with 18 bases between the two ends. Germline V gene sequence: CDR1 MNHEY, CDR2 SVGEGT. The CDR3 has 17 amino acids. The chain's CDR3 is CASSYSPSSHRAYGYTF. DNA of the CDR3: TGTGCCAGCAGTTACTCTCCGTCGTCCCACAGGGCCTATGGCTACACCTTC.

This clone was seen once. The chain links TRBV5-6 to TRBJ2-7; 16 bases align to TRBD2. CDR1 and CDR2 from the germline V gene are SGHDT and YYEEEE. Trimming at V came to 9 bases and at J to 5 bases, leaving 5 bases not matched to a gene. This CDR3 comprises 14 residues. The CDR3, as DNA: TGTGCCACGGGACTAGCGGGGGGGCTCAACGAGCAGTACTTC. It translates to CATGLAGGLNEQYF.

V and J are TRBV5-4 and TRBJ2-7, with 8 bases fitting TRBD1. The CDR3 contains 15 residues. Germline lookup yields CDR1 SGHNT and CDR2 YYREEE (reference sequence). J gave up 1 base and V 0 bases, and 3 bases lay outside the gene matches. The CDR3 spells CASSLGGQASYEQYF. The CDR3 DNA follows: TGTGCCAGCAGCTTGGGGGGACAGGCGTCCTACGAGCAGTACTTC.

J is TRBJ1-2 and V is TRBV29-1, with TRBD1 matching over 7 bases. Germline V gene data show CDR1 as SQVTM and CDR2 as ANQGSEA. The CDR3 runs to 12 residues. V was clipped by 4 bases and J by 8 bases; unmatched bases: 7. The CDR3 loop is CSVGQGGSGYTF. CDR3 nucleotide sequence: TGCAGCGTTGGACAGGGAGGTAGCGGCTACACCTTC. Supplemented by reference TRBV29-1 and TRBJ1-2, the full variable domain reads SAVISQKPSRDICQRGTSLTIQCQVDSQVTMMFWYRQQPGQSLTLIATANQGSEATYESGFVIDKFPISRPNLTFSTLTVSNMSPEDSSIYLCSVGQGGSGYTFGSGTRLTVV.

The rearrangement uses TRBV28 and TRBJ2-3; a possible D gene is TRBD2 (5 bases). CDR3 length equals 15 residues. Germline loops: CDR1 MDHEN, CDR2 SYDVKM. Trimming pared 3 bases from V and 0 bases from J, leaving 10 bases between. The CDR3 region has the DNA TGTGCCAGCAGTTTCCAGCTAGCTAGCACAGATACGCAGTATTTT. Its protein product is CASSFQLASTDTQYF.

The chain recombines TRBV7-9 with TRBJ2-1; 8 bases map to TRBD2. V lost 4 bases, J lost 5 bases, and 10 bases stayed unmatched. CDR3 length: 16 amino acids. Germline V gene sequence: CDR1 SEHNR, CDR2 FQNEAQ (reference sequence). The DNA of the CDR3 is TGTGCCAGCAGCTCCTGGAGCGGGAGAGGCGACAATGAGCAGTTCTTC. Translation gives CASSSWSGRGDNEQFF.

The sample holds a few counts of this clone. The CDR3 DNA reads as TGTGCCAGCAGCGTAGGAGGTCCTGAAGCTTTCTTT. Its translation is CASSVGGPEAFF. This rearrangement joins TRBV9 to TRBJ1-1; D not resolved. Germline CDR1 is SGDLS and CDR2 is YYNGEE. The CDR3 spans 12 residues. V was pared by 0 bases and J by 6 bases, with 6 bases between.

This CDR3 is CASSRIRTVTQETQYF. CDR3 nucleotides: TGTGCCAGCAGCCGCATACGGACAGTCACCCAAGAGACCCAGTACTTC. This chain uses TRBV28 with TRBJ2-5; D is possibly TRBD1 (6 bases). Germline assignment: CDR1 MDHEN and CDR2 SYDVKM. V was cut by 6 bases and J by 1 base, with 18 bases left in between. The CDR3 extends over 16 amino acids. The variable domain in full, with the rest retrieved from reference TRBV28 and TRBJ2-5, is DVKVTQSSRYLVKRTGEKVFLECVQDMDHENMFWYRQDPGLGLRLIYFSYDVKMKEKGDIPEGYSVSREKKERFSLILESASTNQTSMYLCASSRIRTVTQETQYFGPGTRLLVL.

This clone was detected once. The CDR3 is CASSKNTGTVLDQPQHF. CDR3 nucleotides: TGTGCCAGTAGTAAAAATACCGGGACAGTCCTTGATCAGCCCCAGCATTTT. This chain uses TRBV19 with TRBJ1-5; 7 bases agree with TRBD1. J gave up 5 bases and V 4 bases, and 14 bases lay outside the gene matches. The V gene's germline CDR1 is LNHDA and CDR2 SQIVND (reference sequence). The length of the CDR3 is 17 residues.